This TCR beta chain derives from a study of PD-L1 blockade in urothelial cancer (dated by TCRdb to the late 2010s). Background for the entire study: Therapy was started at some point between 2014 and 2016 for all patients, and atezolizumab 1,200 mg was administered intravenously every 3 weeks. TCR sequencing covered pretreatment tumor samples and matched, serially collected peripheral blood taken before and after atezolizumab treatment. Somatic, immune and clinical correlates of response to PD-L1 blockade with atezolizumab in urothelial cancer were the focus of an exploratory multi-omic analysis. Blood samples were analyzed at two time points: 3 weeks after treatment start (second dose) and 6 weeks after treatment start. Under 10 patients reached durable clinical benefit, while 15 to 20 patients did not. In the same patients, pretreatment tumors underwent whole exome sequencing and RNA sequencing in addition to TCR sequencing. Pretreatment blood TCR-seq was available for 30 or so patients, at least one posttreatment blood collection was obtained for about 24 patients, and tumor TCR-seq was available for about 24 patients. Progression-free survival longer than 6 months counted as durable clinical benefit, and TCR features were additionally tested against both progression-free and overall survival. About 90% of the 29 patients were identified as males with urothelial cancer of bladder origin, and a prior smoking history was reported by 18 of 29 patients. A median of roughly 140,000 T cells and 80,000 to 100,000 unique TCRs was obtained from blood samples, and a median clonality of 0.080 was observed. An ECOG performance status of 0 or 1 was recorded for the patients, and 0 to 3 prior chemotherapy regimens had been received by the patients. Overall results and qualifications from the work: Among patients with durable benefit, tumor-associated TCR clones showed greater expansion in peripheral blood 3 weeks after treatment started (n of about 21, p = 0.022). Because the sample size was small (n of about 30) and many of the analyses were exploratory, the results are meant to be hypothesis-generating. Improved progression-free and overall survival was found to be associated with pretreatment peripheral blood TCR clonality below the median.

Via the germline V gene (reference sequence), CDR1 is SGHNT and CDR2 YYREEE. V is clipped by 2 bases and J by 6 bases, and the sequence between their germline boundaries is 15 bases long. The CDR3 spans 15 residues, from the cysteine through the phenylalanine. Of all the DNA, just the CDR3 is kept, 45 bases in frame from base 1. About this clone itself: The antigen it binds to is not known. It has no much larger one-base neighbor in the sample; base qualities were not kept.

In light of the paper, this sample's time point label describes: peripheral blood 6 weeks after treatment start. A cohort of 25 to 30 patients with locally advanced or metastatic urothelial carcinoma, treated at Memorial Sloan Kettering on a trial protocol, was included. Peripheral blood mononuclear cells were collected pretreatment and during treatment, with between 1 and 8 total time points per patient. The Qiagen DNeasy Blood extraction kit was used to purify genomic DNA from total PBMCs and tumor samples. PBMCs were collected pretreatment and during treatment and were isolated and stored as previously described. Each PCR received spiked-in synthetic TCR analog templates so that absolute template abundance could be estimated from read counts. Using the immunoSEQ assay, TCRbeta CDR3 regions were amplified from genomic DNA with bias-controlled V and J gene primers. Rearranged TCRbeta segments were sequenced at approximately 20X coverage. In the source study's methods: Clustering was used to correct sequencing errors, and CDR3s were annotated against IMGT so that V, D and J genes could be assigned. Downstream analyses used only productive TCRbeta rearrangements and left out out-of-frame or stop-codon sequences. Clonality was computed as one minus Shannon entropy normalized by the log of the number of unique productive sequences. Fisher's exact test with Benjamini-Hochberg correction, at a threshold of adjusted p below 0.01, was used to find clones that differed between time points or between blood and tumor. Entries here come from immuneACCESS through TCRdb and include only in-frame sequences with V and J called. Some clones fail to appear in such tables; in the studies checked, an unresolved V gene covers under half of the shortfall, and the cause of the remainder is unknown. V, J and clone size reflect that table, while D and trimming were determined from the DNA. This sample holds about 44,000 clones; roughly nine tenths were observed only once. The top ten hold about 7.3% of the sample.

Sequences were derived from PBMCs, sampled around atezolizumab (anti-PD-L1) treatment. The rearrangement joined TRBV5-4 to TRBJ2-1; matching of 7 bases hints at TRBD2 as the D gene. This TCR was recovered from a man in his sixties or seventies with urothelial cancer. The nucleotide sequence is given as TGTGCCAGCAGCTTTGGGGGAGGGGGGATCAATGAGCAGTTCTTC. It specifies CASSFGGGGINEQFF.